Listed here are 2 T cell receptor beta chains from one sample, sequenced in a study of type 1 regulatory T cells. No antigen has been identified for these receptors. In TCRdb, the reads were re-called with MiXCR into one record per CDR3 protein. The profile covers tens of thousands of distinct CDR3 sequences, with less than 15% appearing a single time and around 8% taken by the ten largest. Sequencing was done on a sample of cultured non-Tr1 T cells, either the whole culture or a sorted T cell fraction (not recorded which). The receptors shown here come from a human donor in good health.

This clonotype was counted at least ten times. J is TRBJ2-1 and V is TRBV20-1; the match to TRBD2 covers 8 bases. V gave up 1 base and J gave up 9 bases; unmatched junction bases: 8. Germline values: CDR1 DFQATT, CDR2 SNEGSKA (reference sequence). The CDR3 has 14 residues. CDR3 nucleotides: TGCAGTGCTAGAGTAGGAGCGGGAGACAGTGAGCAGTTCTTC. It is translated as CSARVGAGDSEQFF.

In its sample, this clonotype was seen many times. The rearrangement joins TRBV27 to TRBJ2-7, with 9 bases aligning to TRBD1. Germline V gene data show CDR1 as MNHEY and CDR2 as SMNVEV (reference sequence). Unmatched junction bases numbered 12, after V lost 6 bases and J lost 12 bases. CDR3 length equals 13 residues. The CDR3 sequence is CASRLNRDRVPYF. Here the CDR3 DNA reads TGTGCCAGCAGATTAAACCGGGACAGGGTTCCGTACTTC.